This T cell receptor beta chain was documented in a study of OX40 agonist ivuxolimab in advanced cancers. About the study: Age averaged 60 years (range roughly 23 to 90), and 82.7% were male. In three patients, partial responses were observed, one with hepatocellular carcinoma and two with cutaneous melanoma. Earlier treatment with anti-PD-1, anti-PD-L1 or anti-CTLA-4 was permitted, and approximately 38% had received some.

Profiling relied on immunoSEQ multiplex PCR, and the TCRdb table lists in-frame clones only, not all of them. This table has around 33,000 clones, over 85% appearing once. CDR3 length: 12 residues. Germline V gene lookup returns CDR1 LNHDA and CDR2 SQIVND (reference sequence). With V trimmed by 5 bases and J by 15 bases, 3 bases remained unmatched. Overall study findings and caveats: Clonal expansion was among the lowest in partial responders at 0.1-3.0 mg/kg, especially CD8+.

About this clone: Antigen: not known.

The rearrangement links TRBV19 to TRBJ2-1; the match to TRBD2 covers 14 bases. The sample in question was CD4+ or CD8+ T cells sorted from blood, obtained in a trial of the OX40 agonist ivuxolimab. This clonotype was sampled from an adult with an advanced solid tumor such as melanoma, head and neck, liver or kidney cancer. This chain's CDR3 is CASSPGLAGVFF. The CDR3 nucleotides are TGTGCCAGTAGTCCGGGACTAGCGGGAGTGTTCTTC.